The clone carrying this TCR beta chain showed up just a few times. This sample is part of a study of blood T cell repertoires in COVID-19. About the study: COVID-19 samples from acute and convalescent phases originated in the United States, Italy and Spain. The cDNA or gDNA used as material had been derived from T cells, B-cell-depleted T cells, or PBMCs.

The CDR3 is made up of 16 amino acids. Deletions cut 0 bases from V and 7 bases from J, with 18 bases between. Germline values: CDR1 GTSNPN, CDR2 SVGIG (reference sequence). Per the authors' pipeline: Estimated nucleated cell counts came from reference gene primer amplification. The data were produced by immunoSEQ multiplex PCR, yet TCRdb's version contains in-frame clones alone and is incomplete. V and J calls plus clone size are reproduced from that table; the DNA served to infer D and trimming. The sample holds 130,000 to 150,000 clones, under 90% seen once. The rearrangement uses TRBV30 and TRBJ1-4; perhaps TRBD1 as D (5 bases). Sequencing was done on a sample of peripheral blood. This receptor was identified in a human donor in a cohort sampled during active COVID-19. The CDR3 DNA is TGTGCCTGGAGTGTTTTATGGGGCAGTAGTGTTGAAAAACTGTTTTTT. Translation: CAWSVLWGSSVEKLFF.